This T cell receptor beta chain was captured by sequencing in a study of T cell responses to AZD1222 COVID-19 vaccine. Study outcomes and limitations: Spike-specific TCR breadth and depth went up after people got two AZD1222 doses. Repertoire sampling occurred only after the peak T cell response. Clonal diversity was possibly underestimated, and white British individuals and females predominated among donors.

The table came from immunoSEQ multiplex PCR; TCRdb's copy has only in-frame clones and leaves some out. The table shows some 150,000 clones, with approximately 88% occurring only once. Comments on this clone: Its antigen remains unknown.

This sequence originates from an adult in good health. The sample consisted of peripheral blood, taken on day 0 of AZD1222 vaccination.

CDR3 loop: CASSVGNSPQGRNTEAFF. CDR3 DNA sequence: TGTGCCAGCAGCGTAGGGAATTCCCCACAGGGGAGGAACACTGAAGCTTTCTTT. The J gene is TRBJ1-1, the V gene TRBV9; 7 bases fit TRBD1. With V trimmed by 0 bases and J by 1 base, 12 bases remained unmatched. This CDR3 is 18 amino acids long. Germline CDR1 SGDLS, CDR2 YYNGEE.